This T cell receptor (beta chain) originates from a study of cytomegalovirus exposure and HLA in healthy donors. General study findings and limits: Earlier analysis yielded a pattern in which most TCR beta V segments were productive about 87% or about 30% of the time.

On this clone: The antigen is undetermined.

The J segment lost 7 bases and the V segment lost 7 bases, leaving 6 bases of the junction unmatched. The CDR3 is 13 amino acids. Germline CDR1 reads LNHDA; CDR2 reads SQIVND (reference sequence). Amplification used 60 Vbeta primers and 13 Jbeta primers. The method was immunoSEQ multiplex PCR; TCRdb's version includes in-frame clones alone and lacks a portion of them. The table has just over 150,000 clones, 60% to 80% seen once; the top ten hold around 0.97%. This clonotype originated in a woman aged 45-59 years in good health and CMV-seropositive. What was sequenced was PBMCs. The J gene is TRBJ1-5, the V gene TRBV19; 8 bases align to TRBD1. The CDR3 bases are TGTGCCAGTACACAGGGGGGCGGACAGCCCCAGCATTTT. Translated: CASTQGGGQPQHF.